These T cell receptor beta chains were read from a single sample in a study of blood T cells in healthy people across ages. TCRdb passed the 5' RACE reads through MiXCR, listing each CDR3 protein once. The table lists over 1,200,000 distinct CDR3 sequences, approximately 60% of them singletons. Sequencing was done on a sample of blood. The receptors here all came from a man younger than 35 in good health. Each CDR3 is given with its conserved first and last residue. D genes are given only for firm matches. For some rows the clone size is stated as once, few or many, or as a class when expanded; others skip it.

V	J	D	length	size	DNA	CDR3
TRBV20-1	TRBJ2-5	NA	12	few	TGCAGTGCTACGTCGTCGAAAGAGACCCAGTACTTC	CSATSSKETQYF
TRBV7-2	TRBJ2-1	TRBD1	13	NA	TGTGCCAGCTCTACAGGGGCTGGGCGAGAGCAGTTCTTC	CASSTGAGREQFF
TRBV6-2/TRBV6-3	TRBJ2-3	TRBD1	17	NA	TGTGCCAGCAGTGACTGGACAGGGCACCCTAGCACAGATACGCAGTATTTT	CASSDWTGHPSTDTQYF
TRBV11-2	TRBJ1-1	NA	14	NA	TGTGCCAGCAGCTTAATTTGGGGGAACACTGAAGCTTTCTTT	CASSLIWGNTEAFF
TRBV29-1	TRBJ2-7	TRBD1	14	NA	TGCAGCGTTGAAGCCGGGACAGCTCCTTACGAGCAGTACTTC	CSVEAGTAPYEQYF
TRBV10-3	TRBJ2-5	TRBD2	14	few	TGTGCCATCAGTCGGGCGGGGGACCAAGAGACCCAGTACTTC	CAISRAGDQETQYF
TRBV4-1	TRBJ2-3	NA	14	NA	TGCGCCAGCAGCACCGACTATTTGCCAGATACGCAGTATTTT	CASSTDYLPDTQYF
TRBV29-1	TRBJ2-3	TRBD2	14	NA	TGCAGCGTGACTCCGGGACTACACACAGATACGCAGTATTTT	CSVTPGLHTDTQYF
TRBV20-1	TRBJ2-7	NA	13	few	TGCAGTGCTGGAAGCCTCGGTGACGACGAGCAGTACTTC	CSAGSLGDDEQYF
TRBV29-1	TRBJ2-7	TRBD2	13	many	TGCAGCGTTGAGCGGGGGGATTCCTACGAGCAGTACTTC	CSVERGDSYEQYF
TRBV20-1	TRBJ1-6	TRBD1	14	NA	TGCAGTGCCAAAATGGGACAGTTTCGTTCACCCCTCCACTTT	CSAKMGQFRSPLHF
TRBV7-2	TRBJ2-1	NA	13	few	TGTGCCAGCAGCTGGTTAACCCAGAATGAGCAGTTCTTC	CASSWLTQNEQFF
TRBV15	TRBJ2-7	NA	14	NA	TGTGCCACCAGCAGGGACGGGGGAGCCTACGAGCAGTACTTC	CATSRDGGAYEQYF
TRBV20-1	TRBJ1-2	TRBD1	17	few	TGCAGTGCTCGACACGGACAGGGTCAACGGCCCTTCTATGGCTACACCTTC	CSARHGQGQRPFYGYTF
TRBV12-3/TRBV12-4	TRBJ2-3	NA	16	few	TGTGCCAGCATCCCTAGGGTCAGATTTAACACAGATACGCAGTATTTT	CASIPRVRFNTDTQYF
TRBV7-2	TRBJ2-5	NA	13	many	TGTGCCAGCAGCGGGGGGCCACAAGAGACCCAGTACTTC	CASSGGPQETQYF
TRBV20-1	TRBJ2-2	NA	12	NA	TGCAGTGCTAGAGACCCCATGGGGGAGCTGTTTTTT	CSARDPMGELFF
TRBV5-6	TRBJ1-2	NA	13	NA	TGTGCCAGCAGCCAAATTAAATTCTATGGCTACACCTTC	CASSQIKFYGYTF
TRBV20-1	TRBJ2-3	TRBD2	15	NA	TGCAGTGCCAGGACGAGCGGGAGAGGCACAGATACGCAGTATTTT	CSARTSGRGTDTQYF
TRBV20-1	TRBJ2-7	TRBD2	18	NA	TGCAGTGCTAGAGAAATGCCAGCGGGAGGGAACTCCTACAATGAGCAGTACTTC	CSAREMPAGGNSYNEQYF
TRBV29-1	TRBJ2-1	NA	13	few	TGCAGCGTTGGGGAGAGGGGGAGTCATGAGCAGTTCTTC	CSVGERGSHEQFF
TRBV7-2	TRBJ1-6	NA	15	NA	TGTGCCAGCAGCTTAGTTGGGGACATAGGTTCACCCCTCCACTTT	CASSLVGDIGSPLHF
TRBV3-1	TRBJ2-7	TRBD2	13	few	TGTGCCAGCAGCACAACTAGCGTCTACGAGCAGTACTTC	CASSTTSVYEQYF
TRBV20-1	TRBJ1-2	TRBD1	14	NA	TGCAGTGCTAGAGACGCAGGGGGCGCCTATGGCTACACCTTC	CSARDAGGAYGYTF
TRBV6-5	TRBJ1-6	NA	14	NA	TGTGCCAGCAGCCCCACATGGGGGGATTCACCCCTCCACTTT	CASSPTWGDSPLHF
TRBV6-5	TRBJ1-1	TRBD1	14	NA	TGTGCCAGCAGTTACCTCAGGGGGGTCACTGAAGCTTTCTTT	CASSYLRGVTEAFF
TRBV7-2	TRBJ1-4	NA	14	NA	TGTGCCAGCAGCTTCGACGGCTTTAATGAAAAACTGTTTTTT	CASSFDGFNEKLFF
TRBV9	TRBJ2-7	NA	15	NA	TGTGCCAGCAGCGTAGGACAGCCCCCCTCCTACGAGCAGTACTTC	CASSVGQPPSYEQYF
TRBV2	TRBJ1-6	NA	13	NA	TGTGCCAGCCGGGGCACTAATAATTCACCCCTCCACTTT	CASRGTNNSPLHF
TRBV18	TRBJ2-3	TRBD2	14	once	TGTGCCAGCTCACCGGGACTAGATTCGGATACGCAGTATTTT	CASSPGLDSDTQYF
TRBV6-2/TRBV6-3	TRBJ2-3	NA	17	few	TGTGCCAGCAGTTACTCGACGTGGGAGGCAGACACAGATACGCAGTATTTT	CASSYSTWEADTDTQYF
TRBV20-1	TRBJ2-1	NA	11	few	TGCAGTGCTAGTCTAGCTAGTGAGCAGTTCTTC	CSASLASEQFF
TRBV2	TRBJ2-2	NA	15	NA	TGTGCCAGCAAGATCACCCCGACGGGCACCGGGGAGCTGTTTTTT	CASKITPTGTGELFF
TRBV9	TRBJ2-1	TRBD1	18	NA	TGTGCCAGCAGCGTAGACCTACCCGGGACAGTCTCCTACAATGAGCAGTTCTTC	CASSVDLPGTVSYNEQFF
TRBV9	TRBJ1-2	NA	15	NA	TGTGCCAGCAGCGTAGGCACGCTATTTAACTATGGCTACACCTTC	CASSVGTLFNYGYTF
TRBV6-2/TRBV6-3	TRBJ2-3	TRBD1	12	NA	TGTGCCAGCAGGTCACAGGGGGGTACGCAGTATTTT	CASRSQGGTQYF
TRBV20-1	TRBJ2-1	NA	13	many	TGCAGTGCTAGAGGGGCAGGGGATTATGAGCAGTTCTTC	CSARGAGDYEQFF
TRBV12-3/TRBV12-4	TRBJ2-5	TRBD2	15	NA	TGTGCCAGCAGCCCCAGGACTAGGGTATTGGAGACCCAGTACTTC	CASSPRTRVLETQYF
TRBV6-5	TRBJ2-1	NA	13	NA	TGTGCCAGCAGCCCTAACAGGGTAGATGAGCAGTTCTTC	CASSPNRVDEQFF
TRBV7-2	TRBJ1-2	NA	15	NA	TGTGCCAGCAGCGGCCGTGATGTGGGGCGAGAAGGCTACACCTTC	CASSGRDVGREGYTF
TRBV20-1	TRBJ2-1	TRBD2	12	NA	TGCAGTGCTAGACCGGCCGCGGGAGGGGAGTTCTTC	CSARPAAGGEFF